This T cell receptor (beta chain) was recorded in a study of shared clonotypes between healthy human individuals. Study in general: Three CD4 naive, three CD4 memory, two CD8 naive and one CD8 memory plate were used per donor.

Splitting of CD4+ cells produced CD45RA+ naive and CD45RA-negative memory subsets. An assay was performed, and its level was deep. Repertoires were generated with immunoSEQ multiplex PCR, while TCRdb's copy carries only in-frame clones and drops some. The profile shows roughly 2.4 million clones, approximately 96% of them singletons. Germline V lookup: CDR1 LGHNA, CDR2 YSLEER. The V gene lost 0 bases and the J gene lost 1 base, with 18 bases spanning the gap. The CDR3 sequence is 19 residues long. The sequence was collected from a man aged 18 to 30 in good health. The chain recombines TRBV4-3 with TRBJ2-2, with TRBD1 as a possible D gene (6 bases). Sequenced sample: naive CD4+ T cells sorted from blood. As for subset: CD45RA+ positively selected. The CDR3 DNA reads TGCGCCAGCAGCCAAGAGTGGATACAGGGAATCGTGAACACCGGGGAGCTGTTTTTT. Residues: CASSQEWIQGIVNTGELFF.